The rows below give T cell receptor beta chains drawn from one sample of a study of CD8 T cell repertoires and HIV-1 epitope variants. The antigens of these receptors remain unknown. Repertoires were generated with immunoSEQ multiplex PCR, while TCRdb's copy carries only in-frame clones and drops some. The sample shows over 5,000 clones, around 60% of them seen only once. Sequenced sample: cultured CD8+ T cells derived from PBMCs. The receptors shown here come from a male donor with HIV. CDR3s include the opening cysteine and the closing phenylalanine or tryptophan. Fields, in order: D gene, J gene, V gene, clone size, CDR3 DNA, CDR3 protein. D genes are given only for firm matches. Clone size appears in some rows only: once, few, many, or a class for an expanded clone.

NA,TRBJ1-1,TRBV9,few,TGTGCCAGCAGCCCAGGCGGGGAAACGAACACTGAAGCTTTCTTT,CASSPGGETNTEAFF
TRBD1,TRBJ1-4,TRBV6-1,few,TGTGCCAGCAGCGATACCGGGACAGGAGTTAAACTGTTTTTT,CASSDTGTGVKLFF
NA,TRBJ2-7,TRBV7-9,NA,TGTGCCAGCAGCCCTCTCGAGGGGGAGTGGGTCTACGAGCAGTACTTC,CASSPLEGEWVYEQYF
NA,TRBJ2-1,TRBV5-4,NA,TGTGCCAGCAGCTTGGATGAAGGACTTACCAATGAGCAGTTCTTC,CASSLDEGLTNEQFF
TRBD2,TRBJ2-7,TRBV5-6,once,TGTGCCAGCAGCTGGGAGGATAGCGGGGGCAACGAGCAGTACTTC,CASSWEDSGGNEQYF
TRBD1,TRBJ1-4,TRBV7-9,NA,TGTGCCAGCAGCTCAACACAGGGGATGGCTGAAAAACTGTTTTTT,CASSSTQGMAEKLFF
NA,TRBJ2-3,TRBV15,NA,TGTGCCACCAGCAGAAAAATTAGCACAGATACGCAGTATTTT,CATSRKISTDTQYF
NA,TRBJ2-7,TRBV28,NA,TGTGCCAGCAGTTCTAACCAGGGGACCTACTCCTACGAGCAGTACTTC,CASSSNQGTYSYEQYF
NA,TRBJ2-7,TRBV27,NA,TGTGCCAGCAGTTTAGCCGGAGGAATCAGCGAGCAGTACTTC,CASSLAGGISEQYF
NA,TRBJ2-2,TRBV9,few,TGTGCCAGCAGCGTGGACACCGGGGAGCTGTTTTTT,CASSVDTGELFF
TRBD1,TRBJ1-2,TRBV11-2,few,TGTGCCAGCAGCCCTTGGGACAGCTCTAACTATGGCTACACCTTC,CASSPWDSSNYGYTF
NA,TRBJ1-4,TRBV19,NA,TGTGCCAGTAGTAGCGGCCGAACAGGAGATGCAACTAATGAAAAACTGTTTTTT,CASSSGRTGDATNEKLFF
TRBD1,TRBJ2-3,TRBV5-1,NA,TGCGCCAGCAGCTTGGCACAGGGGTGGACAGATACGCAGTATTTT,CASSLAQGWTDTQYF
NA,TRBJ2-5,TRBV6-1,NA,TGTGCCAGCAAGAGGTTTTTCGAGGGGGGAGAGACCCAGTACTTC,CASKRFFEGGETQYF
NA,TRBJ1-1,TRBV19,NA,TGTGCCAGTGCGTCGGGAGGGATCACTGAAGCTTTCTTT,CASASGGITEAFF
TRBD1,TRBJ2-7,TRBV27,NA,TGTGCCAGCAGTTACAGGGGTGGGGCCTACGAGCAGTACTTC,CASSYRGGAYEQYF
NA,TRBJ2-1,TRBV9,NA,TGTGCCAGCAGCGTAGGGATTCCGCCTGGGTACAATGAGCAGTTCTTC,CASSVGIPPGYNEQFF
NA,TRBJ1-4,TRBV7-7,once,TGTGCCAGCAGTCCCGGTGGGACTAATGAAAAACTGTTTTTT,CASSPGGTNEKLFF
TRBD2,TRBJ2-5,TRBV10-2,NA,TGCGCCAGCAGTGAGTCGGTTAGCGGGGGGCAAGAGACCCAGTACTTC,CASSESVSGGQETQYF
NA,TRBJ2-5,TRBV13,NA,TGTGCCAGCAGCTTAGGTACAGGGGAGACCCAGTACTTC,CASSLGTGETQYF
TRBD2,TRBJ2-7,TRBV9,few,TGTGCCAGCAGCGCTGCCCCGGGAGGGCAACACGAGCAGTACTTC,CASSAAPGGQHEQYF
NA,TRBJ1-2,TRBV28,NA,TGTGCCAGCAGTTCTAACCACGGACAGATCTATGGCTACACCTTC,CASSSNHGQIYGYTF
NA,TRBJ1-2,TRBV13,NA,TGTGCCAGCAGCCTACGCCGGATTGGGGCGGGTGGCTACACCTTC,CASSLRRIGAGGYTF
TRBD1,TRBJ1-6,TRBV9,NA,TGTGCCAGCAGCGAGGGACAGGGGACGAATTCACCCCTCCACTTT,CASSEGQGTNSPLHF
NA,TRBJ1-1,TRBV5-6,NA,TGTGCCAGCAGCTTGGAGCAGGGGACCACTGAAGCTTTCTTT,CASSLEQGTTEAFF
NA,TRBJ2-7,TRBV28,NA,TGTGCCAGCAGTTTTTCGGTGAACGAGCAGTACTTC,CASSFSVNEQYF
TRBD2,TRBJ2-7,TRBV19,NA,TGTGCCAGTAGTATCTCTAGCGGGAGGGCTGAATACGAGCAGTACTTC,CASSISSGRAEYEQYF
NA,TRBJ2-7,TRBV7-6,NA,TGTGCCAGCAGCCCCGGGACGGACTCCTACGAGCAGTACTTC,CASSPGTDSYEQYF
NA,TRBJ2-3,TRBV13,NA,TGTGCCAGCAGCCCCCCGGGCAGGGGGAGGACAGATACGCAGTATTTT,CASSPPGRGRTDTQYF
NA,TRBJ2-2,TRBV7-6,NA,TGTGCCAGCAGCTTAGCCCCAGACACCGGGGAGCTGTTTTTT,CASSLAPDTGELFF
NA,TRBJ2-7,TRBV7-9,few,TGTGCCAGCAGCTTAGAGGCGGGCGACTCCTACGAGCAGTACTTC,CASSLEAGDSYEQYF
NA,TRBJ2-5,TRBV28,NA,TGTGCCAGCAGCTCATCCAAGTACAGGGAAGAGACCCAGTACTTC,CASSSSKYREETQYF
TRBD2,TRBJ2-2,TRBV9,once,TGTGCCAGCAGCCGGGGGGGGCCCGGGGAGCTGTTTTTT,CASSRGGPGELFF
NA,TRBJ2-5,TRBV9,NA,TGTGCCAGCAGCGTAGGGATCCCCGAAGATACCCAGTACTTC,CASSVGIPEDTQYF
TRBD1,TRBJ2-2,TRBV6-4,once,TGTGCCAGTAAGACAGGGAGTCTGCCCGGGGAGCTGTTTTTT,CASKTGSLPGELFF
TRBD1,TRBJ2-7,TRBV7-6,NA,TGTGCCAGCAGCTTACTGGGGACAGACTCCTACGAGCAGTACTTC,CASSLLGTDSYEQYF
NA,TRBJ1-5,TRBV5-8,NA,TGTGCCAGCAGCCCCCAGTACTATAGCAATCAGCCCCAGCATTTT,CASSPQYYSNQPQHF
NA,TRBJ1-1,TRBV30,NA,TGTGCCTGGAACCCGACAGGCCCGAACACTGAAGCTTTCTTT,CAWNPTGPNTEAFF
TRBD1,TRBJ1-2,TRBV6-5,NA,TGTGCCAGCGGGCGGACAGGGGAAGGGTATGGCTACACCTTC,CASGRTGEGYGYTF
NA,TRBJ1-1,TRBV21-1,NA,TGTGCCAGCAGCAAAGTACGGGGGGCATGGACTGAAGCTTTCTTT,CASSKVRGAWTEAFF
NA,TRBJ2-5,TRBV28,NA,TGTGCCAGCAGTACAGGGTACCAAGAGACCCAGTACTTC,CASSTGYQETQYF
NA,TRBJ1-5,TRBV6-1,few,TGTGCCTCCGGGCAGGGAGGTCAGCCCCAGCATTTT,CASGQGGQPQHF
TRBD1,TRBJ1-1,TRBV28,NA,TGTGCCAGCAGTCCGATAGGACAGGGGGACACTGAAGCTTTCTTT,CASSPIGQGDTEAFF
TRBD1,TRBJ1-2,TRBV6-5,NA,TGTGCCAGCAGGGGGGACCGGGACAGGCGATATGGCTACACCTTC,CASRGDRDRRYGYTF
NA,TRBJ1-5,TRBV18,NA,TGTGCCAGCTCACGAGGGGGGCAGCCCCAGCATTTT,CASSRGGQPQHF
NA,TRBJ1-1,TRBV5-6,NA,TGTGCCAGCAGCTTGGGGGCAGCAATGAACACTGAAGCTTTCTTT,CASSLGAAMNTEAFF
NA,TRBJ2-7,TRBV28,NA,TGTGCCAGCAGTTCCCGCCGGCAGCCCGAGCAGTACTTC,CASSSRRQPEQYF
TRBD1,TRBJ1-1,TRBV27,few,TGTGCCAGCAGTTCCCCCGGGACAGGGGTGATTTCCACTGAAGCTTTCTTT,CASSSPGTGVISTEAFF
NA,TRBJ1-1,TRBV7-9,NA,TGTGGCACATCCGCGACAGGAGAGGGAAACACTGAAGCTTTCTTT,CGTSATGEGNTEAFF
NA,TRBJ2-2,TRBV14,NA,TGTGCCAGCAGCCAGGCAGGGAACACCGGGGAGCTGTTTTTT,CASSQAGNTGELFF
TRBD1,TRBJ1-1,TRBV5-4,NA,TGTGCCAGCAGGGTAGACAGGGGGCAAGGTGAAGCTTTCTTT,CASRVDRGQGEAFF
NA,TRBJ2-3,TRBV9,NA,TGTGCCAGCAGCGCCTCAGGGGGGCAGGGAAAAGATACGCAGTATTTT,CASSASGGQGKDTQYF
NA,TRBJ2-7,TRBV4-3,NA,TGCGCCAGCAGCCGTATACTCGACTACGAGCAGTACTTC,CASSRILDYEQYF
NA,TRBJ1-1,TRBV7-9,NA,TGTGCCAGCAGCCCACCACAGGTCAATACTGAAGCTTTCTTT,CASSPPQVNTEAFF
NA,TRBJ2-5,TRBV4-2,NA,TGTGCCAGCAGCCCTCAGGACGACCAAGAGACCCAGTACTTC,CASSPQDDQETQYF
NA,TRBJ2-3,TRBV18,NA,TGTGCCAGCTCACCGCGACAGGGAGGTAGGGCAGATACGCAGTATTTT,CASSPRQGGRADTQYF
NA,TRBJ2-7,TRBV9,few,TGTGCCAGCAGCGTAGCGGCGGCAGGCGAGGTGGGAAGAGGGACTTACGAGCAGTACTTC,CASSVAAAGEVGRGTYEQYF
TRBD1,TRBJ2-1,TRBV30,NA,TGTGCCTGGAGCAGCGGGACAGGGGATTTCTTC,CAWSSGTGDFF
TRBD2,TRBJ2-7,TRBV7-8,few,TGTGCCAGCAGCCCTTTCGGGGGCGGGAGGGCCTTTTACGAGCAGTACTTC,CASSPFGGGRAFYEQYF
TRBD2,TRBJ2-3,TRBV9,NA,TGTGCCAGCAGCTCCCGGCTAGCGGGGGGTGGCCCCCGCACAGATACGCAGTATTTT,CASSSRLAGGGPRTDTQYF